The entry below gives a single TCR beta chain sequence along with its context. This entry is derived from a study of blood T cell repertoires in COVID-19. Turning to the study itself: Specimens from acute and convalescent COVID-19 originated in the United States, Italy and Spain. PBMCs, B-cell-depleted T cells, or T cells were the source of the cDNA or gDNA that made up the material.

In the authors' methods: By means of reference gene primer amplification, nucleated cell counts were estimated. Produced via immunoSEQ multiplex PCR; TCRdb's table is partial and in-frame only. V and J calls and clone size are given by that table; D and trimming were obtained from the DNA. This table holds under 300,000 clones, nearly 90% found once. Germline lookup yields CDR1 SGHRS and CDR2 YFSETQ. This CDR3 spans 15 amino acids. V lost 1 base and J 5 bases, leaving 15 bases between the germline ends. The clonotype originates from a woman in her thirties with acute or convalescent COVID-19. Input material: peripheral blood. V gene TRBV5-1 combines with J gene TRBJ1-2, with D tentatively TRBD1 (6 bases). The CDR3 sequence is CASSLSQGRGYGYTF. The CDR3 bases are TGCGCCAGCAGCTTGTCTCAGGGGCGAGGGTATGGCTACACCTTC.